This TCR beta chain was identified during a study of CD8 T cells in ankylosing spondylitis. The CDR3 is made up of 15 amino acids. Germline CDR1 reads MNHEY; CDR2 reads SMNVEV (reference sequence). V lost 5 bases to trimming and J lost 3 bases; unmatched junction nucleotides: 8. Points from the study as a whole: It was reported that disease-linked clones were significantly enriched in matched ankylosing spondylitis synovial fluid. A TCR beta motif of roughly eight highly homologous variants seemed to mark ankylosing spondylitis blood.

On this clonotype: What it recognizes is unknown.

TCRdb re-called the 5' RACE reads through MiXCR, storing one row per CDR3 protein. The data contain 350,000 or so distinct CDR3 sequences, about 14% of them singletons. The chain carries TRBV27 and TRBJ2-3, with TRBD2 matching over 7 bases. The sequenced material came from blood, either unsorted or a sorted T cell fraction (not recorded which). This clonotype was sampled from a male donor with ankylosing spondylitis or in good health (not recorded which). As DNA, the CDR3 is TGTGCCAGCAGTACCCCCTGGGGGGGTACAGATACGCAGTATTTT. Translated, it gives CASSTPWGGTDTQYF.